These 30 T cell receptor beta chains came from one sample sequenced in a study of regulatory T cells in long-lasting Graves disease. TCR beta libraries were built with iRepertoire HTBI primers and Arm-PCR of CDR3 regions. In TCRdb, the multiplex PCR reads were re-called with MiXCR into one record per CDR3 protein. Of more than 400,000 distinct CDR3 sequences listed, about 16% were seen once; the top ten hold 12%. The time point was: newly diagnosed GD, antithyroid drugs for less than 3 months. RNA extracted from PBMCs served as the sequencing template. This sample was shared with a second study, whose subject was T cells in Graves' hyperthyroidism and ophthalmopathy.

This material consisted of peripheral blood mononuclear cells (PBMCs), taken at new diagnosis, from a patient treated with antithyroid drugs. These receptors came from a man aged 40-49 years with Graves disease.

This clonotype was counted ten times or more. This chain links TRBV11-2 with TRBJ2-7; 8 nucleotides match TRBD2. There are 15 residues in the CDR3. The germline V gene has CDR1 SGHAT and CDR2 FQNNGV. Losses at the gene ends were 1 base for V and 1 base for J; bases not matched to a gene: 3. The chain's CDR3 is CASSLGVAGSYEQYF. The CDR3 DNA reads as TGTGCCAGCAGCTTAGGCGTAGCGGGATCCTACGAGCAGTACTTC.

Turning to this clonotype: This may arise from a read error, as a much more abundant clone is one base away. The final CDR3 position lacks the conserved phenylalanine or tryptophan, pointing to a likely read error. CDR3 bases: TGTGCCAGCAGTTTTTTAGGGAAGCCCCAGCATCTT. Protein: CASSFLGKPQHL. The J gene is TRBJ1-5, the V gene TRBV27, with D unresolved. Germline lookup yields CDR1 MNHEY and CDR2 SMNVEV (reference sequence). The ends were cut back, 3 bases at V and 8 bases at J, with 8 bases in the middle. The CDR3 covers 12 residues.

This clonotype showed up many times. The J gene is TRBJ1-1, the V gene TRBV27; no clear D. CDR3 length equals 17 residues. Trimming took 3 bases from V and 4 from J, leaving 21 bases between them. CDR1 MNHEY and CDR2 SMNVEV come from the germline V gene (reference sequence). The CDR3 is CASSFLPGREPITEAFF. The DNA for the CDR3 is TGTGCCAGCAGTTTTCTTCCTGGACGGGAACCTATCACTGAAGCTTTCTTT.

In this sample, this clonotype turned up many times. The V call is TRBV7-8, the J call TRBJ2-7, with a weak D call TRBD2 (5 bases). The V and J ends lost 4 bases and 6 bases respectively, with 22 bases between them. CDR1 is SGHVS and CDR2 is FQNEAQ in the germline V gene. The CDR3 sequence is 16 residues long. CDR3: CASSSRRGIGGREQYF. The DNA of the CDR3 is TGTGCCAGCAGCTCGAGACGGGGAATCGGAGGCCGCGAGCAGTACTTC.

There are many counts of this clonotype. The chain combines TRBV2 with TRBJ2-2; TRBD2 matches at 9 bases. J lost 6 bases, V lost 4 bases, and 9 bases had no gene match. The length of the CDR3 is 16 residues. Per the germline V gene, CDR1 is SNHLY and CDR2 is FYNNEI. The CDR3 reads CASSVEAGGLSGELFF. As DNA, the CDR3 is TGTGCCAGCAGTGTCGAAGCGGGAGGTCTTTCCGGGGAGCTGTTTTTT.

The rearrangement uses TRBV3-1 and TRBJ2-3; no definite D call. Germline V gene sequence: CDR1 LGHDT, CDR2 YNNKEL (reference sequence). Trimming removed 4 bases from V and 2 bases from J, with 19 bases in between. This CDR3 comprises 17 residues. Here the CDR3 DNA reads TGTGCCAGCAGCCGCATAAATAGCCCCCACAACACAGATACGCAGTATTTT. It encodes CASSRINSPHNTDTQYF.

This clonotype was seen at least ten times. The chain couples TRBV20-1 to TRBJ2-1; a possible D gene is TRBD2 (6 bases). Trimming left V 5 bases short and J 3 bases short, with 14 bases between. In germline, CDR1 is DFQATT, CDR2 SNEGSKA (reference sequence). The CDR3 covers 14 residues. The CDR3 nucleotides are TGCAGTGCTCTCGCGGTCGGGGGCTACAATGAGCAGTTCTTC. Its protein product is CSALAVGGYNEQFF.

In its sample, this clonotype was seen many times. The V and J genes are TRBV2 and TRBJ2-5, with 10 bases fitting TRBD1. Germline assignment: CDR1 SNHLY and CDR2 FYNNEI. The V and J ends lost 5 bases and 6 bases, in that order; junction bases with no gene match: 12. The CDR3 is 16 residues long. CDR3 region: CASSNPGTGEVKTQYF. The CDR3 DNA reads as TGTGCCAGCAGTAATCCCGGGACAGGGGAAGTAAAGACCCAGTACTTC.

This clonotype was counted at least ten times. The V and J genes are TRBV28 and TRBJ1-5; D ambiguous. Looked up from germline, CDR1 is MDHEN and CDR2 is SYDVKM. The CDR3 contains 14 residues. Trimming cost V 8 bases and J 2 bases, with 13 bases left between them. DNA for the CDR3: TGTGCCAGCCACCCCACGGGTGGCAATCAGCCCCAGCATTTT. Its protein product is CASHPTGGNQPQHF. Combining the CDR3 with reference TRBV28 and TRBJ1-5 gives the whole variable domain DVKVTQSSRYLVKRTGEKVFLECVQDMDHENMFWYRQDPGLGLRLIYFSYDVKMKEKGDIPEGYSVSREKKERFSLILESASTNQTSMYLCASHPTGGNQPQHFGDGTRLSIL.

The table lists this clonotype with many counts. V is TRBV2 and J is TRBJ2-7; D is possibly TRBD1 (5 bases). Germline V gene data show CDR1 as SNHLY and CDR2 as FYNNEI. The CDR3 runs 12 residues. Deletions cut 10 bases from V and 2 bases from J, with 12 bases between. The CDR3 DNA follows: TGTGCCATCAGGAACAGGACCTACGAGCAGTACTTC. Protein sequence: CAIRNRTYEQYF.

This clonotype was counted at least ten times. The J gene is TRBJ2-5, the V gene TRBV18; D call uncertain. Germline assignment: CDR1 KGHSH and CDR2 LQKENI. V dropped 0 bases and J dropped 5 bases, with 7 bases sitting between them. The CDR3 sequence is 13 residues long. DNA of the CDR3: TGTGCCAGCTCACCACCCCTAGAGGAGACCCAGTACTTC. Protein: CASSPPLEETQYF.

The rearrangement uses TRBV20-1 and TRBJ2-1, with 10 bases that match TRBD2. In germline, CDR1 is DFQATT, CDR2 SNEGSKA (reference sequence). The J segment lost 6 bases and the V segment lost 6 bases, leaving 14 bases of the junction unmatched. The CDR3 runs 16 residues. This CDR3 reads CSAKKPGLALTNEQFF. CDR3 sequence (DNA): TGCAGTGCAAAAAAACCGGGACTAGCGCTAACCAATGAGCAGTTCTTC.

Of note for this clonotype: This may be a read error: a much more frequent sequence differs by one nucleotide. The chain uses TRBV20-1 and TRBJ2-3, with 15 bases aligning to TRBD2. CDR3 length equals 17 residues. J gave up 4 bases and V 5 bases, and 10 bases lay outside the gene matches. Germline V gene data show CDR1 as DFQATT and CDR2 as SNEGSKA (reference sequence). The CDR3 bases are TGCAGTGCTTATGTCTGGGGACTAGCGGGAGGCGCAGATACGCAGTATTTT. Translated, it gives CSAYVWGLAGGADTQYF.

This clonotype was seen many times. CDR3 nucleotide sequence: TGTGCCAGCAGCATATCGGGCCTTCGGAACGAGCAGTTCTTC. Translating it yields CASSISGLRNEQFF. This chain links TRBV28 with TRBJ2-1, with D uncertain. This CDR3 spans 14 amino acids. CDR1 and CDR2 from the germline V gene are MDHEN and SYDVKM. V lost 6 bases and J 10 bases, leaving 19 bases between the germline ends.

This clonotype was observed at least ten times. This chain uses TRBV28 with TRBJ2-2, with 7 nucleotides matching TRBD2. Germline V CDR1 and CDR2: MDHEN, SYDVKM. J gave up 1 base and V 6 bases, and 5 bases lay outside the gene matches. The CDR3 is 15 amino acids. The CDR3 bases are TGTGCCAGCAGACCTATAGCGGGGAACACCGGGGAGCTGTTTTTT. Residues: CASRPIAGNTGELFF. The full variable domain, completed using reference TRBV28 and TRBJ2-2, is DVKVTQSSRYLVKRTGEKVFLECVQDMDHENMFWYRQDPGLGLRLIYFSYDVKMKEKGDIPEGYSVSREKKERFSLILESASTNQTSMYLCASRPIAGNTGELFFGEGSRLTVL.

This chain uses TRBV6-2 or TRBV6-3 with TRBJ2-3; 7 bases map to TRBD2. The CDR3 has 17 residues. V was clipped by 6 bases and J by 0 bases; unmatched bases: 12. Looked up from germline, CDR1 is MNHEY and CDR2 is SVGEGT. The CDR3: CASRLSLSGTSTDTQYF. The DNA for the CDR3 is TGTGCCAGCAGGCTAAGCCTAAGCGGGACGAGCACAGATACGCAGTATTTT.

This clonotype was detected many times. This chain's CDR3 is CASIRGPFKKETQYF. The CDR3 coding sequence is TGTGCCAGCATTCGTGGGCCATTCAAAAAAGAGACCCAGTACTTC. This chain uses TRBV12-3 or TRBV12-4 with TRBJ2-5; D unclear. V lost 7 bases, J lost 3 bases, and 18 bases lay in between. This CDR3 contains 15 residues.

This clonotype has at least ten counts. The CDR3 spells CASSSGQYEQYF. The CDR3 coding sequence is TGCGCCAGCAGCAGTGGACAGTACGAGCAGTACTTC. The chain couples TRBV5-1 to TRBJ2-7, with D maybe TRBD1 (6 bases). The CDR3 contains 12 residues. The germline gives CDR1 SGHRS, CDR2 YFSETQ. The ends were cut back, 4 bases at V and 4 bases at J, with 9 bases in the middle.

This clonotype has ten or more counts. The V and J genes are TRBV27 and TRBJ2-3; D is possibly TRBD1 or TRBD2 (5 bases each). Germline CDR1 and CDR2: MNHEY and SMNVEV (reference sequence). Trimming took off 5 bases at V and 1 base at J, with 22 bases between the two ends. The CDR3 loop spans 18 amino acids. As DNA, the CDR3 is TGTGCCAGCAGTCAAAGAGGAACCGGCAGGGACCGCACAGATACGCAGTATTTT. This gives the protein CASSQRGTGRDRTDTQYF.

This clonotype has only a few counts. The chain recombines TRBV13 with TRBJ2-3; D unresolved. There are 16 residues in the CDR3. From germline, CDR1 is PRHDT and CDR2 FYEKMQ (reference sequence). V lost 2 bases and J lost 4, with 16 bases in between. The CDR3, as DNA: TGTGCCAGCAGCTTAATCGTCGGCGGCGTACCAGATACGCAGTATTTT. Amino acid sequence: CASSLIVGGVPDTQYF. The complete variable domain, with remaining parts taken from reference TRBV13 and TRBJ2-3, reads AAGVIQSPRHLIKEKRETATLKCYPIPRHDTVYWYQQGPGQDPQFLISFYEKMQSDKGSIPDRFSAQQFSDYHSELNMSSLELGDSALYFCASSLIVGGVPDTQYFGPGTRLTVL.

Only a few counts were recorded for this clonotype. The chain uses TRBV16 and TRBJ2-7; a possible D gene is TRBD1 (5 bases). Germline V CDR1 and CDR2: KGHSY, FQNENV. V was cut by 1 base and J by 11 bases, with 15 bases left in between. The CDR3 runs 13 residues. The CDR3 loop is CASSQYTDTDEYF. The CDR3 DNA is TGTGCCAGCAGCCAATATACGGACACAGACGAGTACTTC. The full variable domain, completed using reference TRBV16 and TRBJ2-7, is GEEVAQTPKHLVRGEGQKAKLYCAPIKGHSYVFWYQQVLKNEFKFLISFQNENVFDETGMPKERFSAKCLPNSPCSLEIQATKLEDSAVYFCASSQYTDTDEYFGPGTRLTVT.

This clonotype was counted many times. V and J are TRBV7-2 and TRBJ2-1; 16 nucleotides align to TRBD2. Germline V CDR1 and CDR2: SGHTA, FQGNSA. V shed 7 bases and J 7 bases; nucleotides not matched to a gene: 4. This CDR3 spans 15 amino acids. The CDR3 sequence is CASTRGLAGGNEQFF. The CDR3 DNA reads TGTGCCAGCACCAGGGGACTAGCGGGAGGGAATGAGCAGTTCTTC.

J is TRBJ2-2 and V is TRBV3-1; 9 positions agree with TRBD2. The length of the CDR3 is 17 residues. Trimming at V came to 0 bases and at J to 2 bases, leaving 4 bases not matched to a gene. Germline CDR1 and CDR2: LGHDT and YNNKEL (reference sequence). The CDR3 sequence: CASSQDFSGRNTGELFF. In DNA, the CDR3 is TGTGCCAGCAGCCAAGATTTTAGCGGGAGAAACACCGGGGAGCTGTTTTTT.

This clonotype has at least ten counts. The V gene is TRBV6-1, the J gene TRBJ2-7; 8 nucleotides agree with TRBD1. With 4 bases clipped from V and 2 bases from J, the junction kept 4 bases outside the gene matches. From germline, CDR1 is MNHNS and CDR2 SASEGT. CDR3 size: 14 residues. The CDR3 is CASSADRAPYEQYF. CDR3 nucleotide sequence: TGTGCCAGCAGTGCGGACAGGGCCCCCTACGAGCAGTACTTC.

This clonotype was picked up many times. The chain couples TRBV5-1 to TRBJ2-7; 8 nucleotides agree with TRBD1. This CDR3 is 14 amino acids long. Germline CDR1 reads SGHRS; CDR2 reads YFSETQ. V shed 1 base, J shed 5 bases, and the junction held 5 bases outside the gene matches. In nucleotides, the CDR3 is TGCGCCAGCAGCTTGTACAGGGGGGATCACGAGCAGTACTTC. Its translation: CASSLYRGDHEQYF.

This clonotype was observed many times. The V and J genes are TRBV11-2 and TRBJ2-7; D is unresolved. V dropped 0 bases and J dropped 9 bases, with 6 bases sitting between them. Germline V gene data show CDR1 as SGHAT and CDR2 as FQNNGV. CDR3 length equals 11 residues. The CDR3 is CASSLEPLQYF. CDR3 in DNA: TGTGCCAGCAGCTTAGAGCCCTTGCAGTACTTC.

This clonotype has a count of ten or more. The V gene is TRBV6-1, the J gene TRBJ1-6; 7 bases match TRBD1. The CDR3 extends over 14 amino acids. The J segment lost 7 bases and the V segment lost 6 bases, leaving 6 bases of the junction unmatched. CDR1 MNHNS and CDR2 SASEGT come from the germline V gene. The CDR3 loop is CASRSQGTNSPLHF. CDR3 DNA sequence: TGTGCCAGCAGGTCACAGGGGACGAATTCACCCCTCCACTTT.

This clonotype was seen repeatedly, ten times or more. The CDR3 loop is CASQGQGEQFF. The CDR3 nucleotides are TGCGCCAGCCAAGGACAGGGCGAGCAGTTCTTC. The chain is built from TRBV5-1 and TRBJ2-1; 8 nucleotides align to TRBD1. Looked up from germline, CDR1 is SGHRS and CDR2 is YFSETQ. The V gene end was trimmed by 7 bases and the J gene end by 10 bases; junction bases not matched to a gene: 4. This CDR3 is built from 11 residues.

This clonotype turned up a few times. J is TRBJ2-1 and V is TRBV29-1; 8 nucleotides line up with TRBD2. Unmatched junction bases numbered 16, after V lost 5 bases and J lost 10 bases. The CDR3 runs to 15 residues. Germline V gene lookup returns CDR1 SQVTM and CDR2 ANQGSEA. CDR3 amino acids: CSVFEWGGTRGEQFF. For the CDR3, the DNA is TGCAGCGTTTTTGAGTGGGGCGGGACTAGGGGCGAGCAGTTCTTC.

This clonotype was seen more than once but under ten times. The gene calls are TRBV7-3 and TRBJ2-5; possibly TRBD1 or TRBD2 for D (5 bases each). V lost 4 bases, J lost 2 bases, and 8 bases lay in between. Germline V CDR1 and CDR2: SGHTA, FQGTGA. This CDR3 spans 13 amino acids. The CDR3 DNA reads TGTGCCAGCAGCTCGGGACCTCAAGAGACCCAGTACTTC. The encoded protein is CASSSGPQETQYF. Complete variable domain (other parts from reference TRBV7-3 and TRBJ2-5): GAGVSQTPSNKVTEKGKYVELRCDPISGHTALYWYRQSLGQGPEFLIYFQGTGAADDSGLPNDRFFAVRPEGSVSTLKIQRTERGDSAVYLCASSSGPQETQYFGPGTRLLVL.